This T cell receptor beta chain was sequenced for a study of T cells expressing NK-cell markers. The overall study: The TCR beta repertoires originated in sorted CD3+CD56+NKG2C+, CD3+CD56+NKG2C- and CD3+CD56-NKG2C+ T cells. Seropositivity for HCMV was found in seven of the eight sequenced donors, with one seronegative. General study results and limits: The contribution of dominant NKG2C+ clonotypes to CD8+ T cells in about 6 donors was 1.0-7.0%.

Notes on this clonotype: Its antigen is not identified.

Libraries used 5'RACE template switching adding universal primer site and UMIs. TCRdb re-called the 5' RACE reads; every CDR3 protein appears as one record, without DNA. The listing contains 550,000 or so distinct CDR3 sequences. The CDR3 contains 15 residues. Germline CDR1 is LNHDA and CDR2 is SQIVND (reference sequence). The origin of this receptor is a man aged 18 to 30 in good health. V gene TRBV19 combines with J gene TRBJ2-1; TCRdb's D call of TRBD1 is untestable without DNA. What was sequenced was blood T cells: a sorted CD56 or NKG2C T cell subset, CD4+ or CD8+ T cells, or bulk PBMC T cells (not recorded which). The CDR3 loop is CASSMVGQGAGEQFF.